The next 26 T cell receptor beta chains were all read from a single sample in a study of tumour-infiltrating T cells in Burkitt lymphoma. Profiling relied on immunoSEQ multiplex PCR, and the TCRdb table lists in-frame clones only, not all of them. The table lists more than 40,000 clones, about a third of them singletons, with 2.9% in the top ten. Material for sequencing was tumor tissue. These receptors were obtained from a human donor with Burkitt lymphoma.

This clone was counted between two and nine times. CDR3 sequence reads: CASSFSAWGGNQPQHF. In nucleotides, the CDR3 is TGTGCCAGCAGCTTCTCAGCGTGGGGGGGGAATCAGCCCCAGCATTTT. This sequence joins TRBV7-8 and TRBJ1-5, with a tentative D call TRBD1 (5 bases). This CDR3 contains 16 residues. Per germline, CDR1 SGHVS and CDR2 FQNEAQ. Deletions cut 3 bases from V and 4 bases from J, with 16 bases between.

The rearrangement links TRBV5-4 to TRBJ2-4, with 8 bases matching TRBD1. The V gene's germline CDR1 is SGHNT and CDR2 YYREEE (reference sequence). The CDR3 is 16 residues long. The V and J ends lost 1 base and 6 bases, in that order; junction bases with no gene match: 9. The CDR3 DNA follows: TGTGCCAGCAGCTTGATTCCGCAGGGGGCGGGAAACATTCAGTACTTC. Protein product: CASSLIPQGAGNIQYF.

This clone was recorded a few times. The rearrangement joins TRBV29-1 to TRBJ2-2, with D tentatively TRBD2 (6 bases). Trimming removed 7 bases from V and 7 bases from J, with 10 bases in between. The germline CDR1 and CDR2 sequences are SQVTM and ANQGSEA. The CDR3 runs 11 residues. The CDR3 region is CSAKEGGELFF. The CDR3 coding sequence is TGCAGCGCCAAGGAGGGCGGGGAGCTGTTTTTT.

The rearrangement uses TRBV11-3 and TRBJ2-7, with TRBD2 matching 8 bases. V lost 4 bases, J lost 5 bases, and 10 bases stayed unmatched. CDR1 and CDR2 (germline): SGHNT, YENEEA. This CDR3 has 15 amino acids. As DNA, the CDR3 is TGTGCCAGCAGCTACGGGGGGGGGCTCTCGCACGAGCAGTACTTC. It translates to CASSYGGGLSHEQYF.

This chain links TRBV4-3 with TRBJ1-2; perhaps TRBD1 as D (6 bases). Trimming shortened V by 1 base and J by 4 bases, and 19 bases separated the two germline ends. The CDR3 covers 17 residues. The V gene's germline CDR1 is LGHNA and CDR2 YSLEER. CDR3 nucleotide sequence: TGCGCCAGCAGCCAAGTGGGGGGCTCTGGGATGTCCTATGGCTACACCTTC. Amino acid sequence: CASSQVGGSGMSYGYTF.

This clone was seen only a few times. The J gene is TRBJ1-1, the V gene TRBV10-3; 7 bases line up with TRBD1. This CDR3 contains 14 residues. V was pared by 2 bases and J by 4 bases, with 4 bases of the junction left unmatched. Germline values: CDR1 ENHRY, CDR2 SYGVKD. CDR3 sequence: CAISEGPGGTEAFF. CDR3 nucleotides: TGTGCCATCAGTGAGGGGCCAGGGGGCACTGAAGCTTTCTTT.

A few counts support this clone. The rearrangement uses TRBV11-2 and TRBJ1-5; D possibly corresponds to TRBD1 (5 bases). Looked up from germline, CDR1 is SGHAT and CDR2 is FQNNGV. The CDR3 extends over 15 amino acids. Between the trimmed V and J ends, which lost 1 base and 1 base, there was a span of 8 bases. CDR3 protein: CASSLGGSSNQPQHF. CDR3 nucleotides: TGTGCCAGCAGCTTAGGGGGGTCGAGCAATCAGCCCCAGCATTTT.

The rearrangement links TRBV15 to TRBJ2-1; D gene uncertain. This CDR3 spans 15 amino acids. V was trimmed by 0 bases and J by 6 bases, leaving 12 bases between them. The germline V gene encodes CDR1 LNHNV and CDR2 YYDKDF (reference sequence). The CDR3 nucleotides read TGTGCCACCAGCAGAGACAATAGTCTACGCAATGAGCAGTTCTTC. Translating it yields CATSRDNSLRNEQFF.

The V gene is TRBV10-3, the J gene TRBJ1-2; D is uncertain. There are 14 residues in the CDR3. Trimming removed 0 bases from V and 6 bases from J, with 11 bases in between. Germline assignment: CDR1 ENHRY and CDR2 SYGVKD. The CDR3 spells CAISESTGSDGYTF. Here the CDR3 DNA reads TGTGCCATCAGTGAGTCGACGGGAAGCGATGGCTACACCTTC.

This clone occurred a few times. V usage is TRBV5-4 and J usage is TRBJ2-2; weak D call: TRBD2 (5 bases). This CDR3 has 13 residues. CDR1 is SGHNT, CDR2 YYREEE, per germline (reference sequence). The V end lost 6 bases, the J end lost 3 bases, and 9 bases lay between the germline ends. The CDR3 bases are TGTGCCAGCACCTCTAGCTACACCGGGGAGCTGTTTTTT. This codes for CASTSSYTGELFF.

The rearrangement joins TRBV7-2 to TRBJ1-2; no clear D. Deletions cut 3 bases from V and 4 bases from J, with 9 bases between. CDR1 and CDR2 (germline): SGHTA, FQGNSA. The CDR3 runs to 13 residues. The CDR3 coding sequence is TGTGCCAGCAGCTTTAGTTATCCCTATGGCTACACCTTC. The encoded protein is CASSFSYPYGYTF.

This clone was observed a few times. The chain has TRBV4-2 and TRBJ1-2; D gene uncertain. The CDR3 covers 16 residues. Germline CDR1 LGHNA, CDR2 YNFKEQ. Trimming shortened V by 2 bases and J by 1 base, and 14 bases separated the two germline ends. The chain's CDR3 is CASSQSSPGINYGYTF. Written as DNA, the CDR3 is TGTGCCAGCAGCCAATCCTCCCCCGGCATTAACTATGGCTACACCTTC.

This clone was observed a few times. The chain links TRBV5-1 to TRBJ2-4; no firm D call. CDR1 is SGHRS and CDR2 is YFSETQ in the germline V gene. The CDR3 contains 16 residues. V was trimmed by 4 bases and J by 2 bases, leaving 16 bases between them. In DNA, the CDR3 is TGCGCCAGCAGCCCCAAGATTCTGGGGTCCAAAAACATTCAGTACTTC. Its translation is CASSPKILGSKNIQYF.

The chain recombines TRBV5-4 with TRBJ2-2; 7 positions match TRBD1. The ends lost 3 bases at V and 2 bases at J; junction bases unmatched: 4. In germline, CDR1 is SGHNT, CDR2 YYREEE (reference sequence). The length of the CDR3 is 15 residues. CDR3 protein: CASSSGTDNTGELFF. In DNA form, the CDR3 reads TGTGCCAGCAGCTCCGGGACAGACAACACCGGGGAGCTGTTTTTT.

This clone was observed a handful of times. The chain employs TRBV2 and TRBJ2-7; no clear D. CDR1 is SNHLY and CDR2 is FYNNEI in the germline V gene. The ends were cut back, 2 bases at V and 6 bases at J, with 8 bases in the middle. The CDR3 is 12 residues long. In nucleotides, the CDR3 is TGTGCCAGCAGTGAACGGACGGGCGAGCAGTACTTC. It specifies CASSERTGEQYF.

The chain joins TRBV27 to TRBJ2-5; unclear D gene. Germline assignment: CDR1 MNHEY and CDR2 SMNVEV (reference sequence). V lost 6 bases, J lost 0 bases, and 11 bases lay in between. This CDR3 is 14 amino acids long. The DNA of the CDR3 is TGTGCCAGCAGCCCCTCTTCCTACCAAGAGACCCAGTACTTC. Its translation is CASSPSSYQETQYF.

The CDR3 sequence: CASSAGLYEETQYF. Here the CDR3 DNA reads TGTGCCAGCAGCGCGGGACTTTATGAAGAGACCCAGTACTTC. The chain recombines TRBV9 with TRBJ2-5, with D possibly being TRBD2 (6 bases). V dropped 3 bases and J dropped 3 bases, with 12 bases sitting between them. Germline V gene lookup returns CDR1 SGDLS and CDR2 YYNGEE. CDR3 length: 14 residues.

The J gene is TRBJ2-1, the V gene TRBV7-2; the match to TRBD2 covers 9 bases. The CDR3 contains 14 residues. V trimming: 8 bases; J trimming: 3 bases; junction bases outside the gene matches: 5. Germline V gene sequence: CDR1 SGHTA, CDR2 FQGNSA. In nucleotides, the CDR3 is TGTGCCAGCGGAATAGCGGGGGTCTACAATGAGCAGTTCTTC. The encoded protein is CASGIAGVYNEQFF.

This clone was observed a few times. The V and J genes are TRBV27 and TRBJ1-2; D gene uncertain. Between the trimmed V and J ends, which lost 3 bases and 4 bases, there was a span of 9 bases. Germline V CDR1 and CDR2: MNHEY, SMNVEV (reference sequence). This CDR3 comprises 13 residues. The CDR3 loop is CASSLDGTYGYTF. For the CDR3, the DNA is TGTGCCAGCAGTTTGGACGGAACCTATGGCTACACCTTC.

There are a few counts of this clone. The genes are TRBV5-1 and TRBJ2-2; no firm D call. The germline V gene encodes CDR1 SGHRS and CDR2 YFSETQ. The CDR3 runs 14 residues. The V end was cut by 7 bases, the J end by 1 base, with 11 bases between. The CDR3 DNA is TGCGCCAGCTACGAGACACAGAACACCGGGGAGCTGTTTTTT. Its protein is CASYETQNTGELFF.

This chain links TRBV7-2 with TRBJ2-7; 10 bases fit TRBD1. The germline CDR1 and CDR2 sequences are SGHTA and FQGNSA. Germline trimming cut 2 bases from V and 6 bases from J; bases unmatched to any gene: 7. The CDR3 totals 15 residues. CDR3 nucleotide sequence: TGTGCCAGCAGCTTAATTAGGACAGGGGGGCGCGAGCAGTACTTC. Its translation: CASSLIRTGGREQYF.

This clone was observed a few times. The chain links TRBV4-3 to TRBJ1-5; D possibly corresponds to TRBD1 (5 bases). V lost 0 bases, J lost 6 bases, and 12 bases lay in between. This CDR3 has 15 residues. Per the germline V gene, CDR1 is LGHNA and CDR2 is YSLEER. As DNA, the CDR3 is TGCGCCAGCAGCCAAGACGGGGGTAAGGGTCAGCCCCAGCATTTT. Its protein is CASSQDGGKGQPQHF.

The sample holds a few counts of this clone. The rearrangement uses TRBV28 and TRBJ1-5; the D gene is possibly TRBD1 (6 bases). The CDR3 covers 15 residues. Germline CDR1 and CDR2: MDHEN and SYDVKM. Trimming took 5 bases from V and 4 from J, leaving 15 bases between them. The CDR3 sequence is CASSPVRTANQPQHF. As DNA, the CDR3 is TGTGCCAGCAGTCCGGTGAGGACAGCTAATCAGCCCCAGCATTTT. Complete variable domain (other parts from reference TRBV28 and TRBJ1-5): DVKVTQSSRYLVKRTGEKVFLECVQDMDHENMFWYRQDPGLGLRLIYFSYDVKMKEKGDIPEGYSVSREKKERFSLILESASTNQTSMYLCASSPVRTANQPQHFGDGTRLSIL.

The table lists this clone with a few counts. This chain links TRBV9 with TRBJ2-2; perhaps TRBD1 as D (6 bases). Germline V gives CDR1 SGDLS, CDR2 YYNGEE. The CDR3 covers 12 residues. The germline V and J ends were trimmed by 6 bases and 6 bases, with 9 bases remaining between them. In nucleotides, the CDR3 is TGTGCCAGCACCCAGGGGTCCGGGGAGCTGTTTTTT. Translation: CASTQGSGELFF.

This clone was picked up a small number of times. The J gene is TRBJ1-1, the V gene TRBV25-1; D uncertain. The V end lost 1 base, the J end lost 0 bases, and 9 bases lay between the germline ends. The CDR3 is 15 residues long. The germline V gene encodes CDR1 MGHDK and CDR2 SYGVNS. This chain's CDR3 is CASSESGIMNTEAFF. CDR3 bases: TGTGCCAGCAGTGAATCGGGCATTATGAACACTGAAGCTTTCTTT. Drawing the rest from reference TRBV25-1 and TRBJ1-1, the complete variable domain is EADIYQTPRYLVIGTGKKITLECSQTMGHDKMYWYQQDPGMELHLIHYSYGVNSTEKGDLSSESTVSRIRTEHFPLTLESARPSHTSQYLCASSESGIMNTEAFFGQGTRLTVV.

The chain links TRBV11-1 to TRBJ1-1, with 7 bases fitting TRBD1. Germline lookup yields CDR1 SGHAT and CDR2 FQDESV (reference sequence). The CDR3 has 14 amino acids. Germline trimming cut 5 bases from V and 4 bases from J; bases unmatched to any gene: 7. CDR3 in amino acids: CASSLMTGSTEAFF. The CDR3, as DNA: TGTGCCAGCAGCCTTATGACAGGGTCCACTGAAGCTTTCTTT.